What follows is one TCR beta chain and its context. Germline trimming cut 1 base from V and 4 bases from J; bases unmatched to any gene: 15. The CDR3 is made up of 18 amino acids. Per germline, CDR1 LNHDA and CDR2 SQIVND (reference sequence). In the original processing: Reference gene primer amplification yielded estimated nucleated cell counts. Clones were read by immunoSEQ multiplex PCR, and TCRdb kept only the in-frame ones, dropping some. The V and J calls and clone size come from that table; D and trimming were worked out from the DNA. Of approximately 130,000 clones listed, 77% are singletons. This specimen belongs to a study of blood T cell repertoires in COVID-19. Study-level information: Sites across the United States, Italy and Spain contributed samples from acute and convalescent COVID-19. T cells, B-cell-depleted T cells, or PBMCs supplied cDNA or gDNA.

The clonotype was recovered from a man older than 75 with acute or convalescent COVID-19. This chain joins TRBV19 and TRBJ2-7; 8 bases match TRBD2. Material for sequencing was peripheral blood. Here the CDR3 DNA reads TGTGCCAGTAGTATAGGGAGCGGGAGCACCTCCGGGGCATACGAGCAGTACTTC. Translation: CASSIGSGSTSGAYEQYF.